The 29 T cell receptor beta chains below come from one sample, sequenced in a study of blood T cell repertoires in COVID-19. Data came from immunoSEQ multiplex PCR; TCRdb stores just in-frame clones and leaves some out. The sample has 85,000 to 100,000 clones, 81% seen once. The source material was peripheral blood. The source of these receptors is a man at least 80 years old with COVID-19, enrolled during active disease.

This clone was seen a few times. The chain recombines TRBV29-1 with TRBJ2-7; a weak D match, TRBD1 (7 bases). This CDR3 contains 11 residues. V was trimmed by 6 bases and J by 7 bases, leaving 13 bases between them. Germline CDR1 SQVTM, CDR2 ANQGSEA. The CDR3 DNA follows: TGCAGCGTCATGACAGGGAGGGAGCAGTACTTC. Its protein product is CSVMTGREQYF.

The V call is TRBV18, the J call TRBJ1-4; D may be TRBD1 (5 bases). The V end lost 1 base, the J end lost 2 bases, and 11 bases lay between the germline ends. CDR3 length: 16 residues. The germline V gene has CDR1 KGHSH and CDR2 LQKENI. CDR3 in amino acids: CASSPRGGKTNEKLFF. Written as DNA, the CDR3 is TGTGCCAGCTCACCACGTGGGGGGAAGACTAATGAAAAACTGTTTTTT.

CDR3 coding DNA: TGTGCCAGCAGCCAAGATCGGCGCGGTCTCCGGAGGGATACGCAGTATTTT. It is translated as CASSQDRRGLRRDTQYF. The V and J genes are TRBV14 and TRBJ2-3; D is perhaps TRBD2 (5 bases). The CDR3 has 17 residues. Germline values: CDR1 SGHDN, CDR2 FVKESK. Trimming pared 0 bases from V and 6 bases from J, leaving 19 bases between.

This CDR3 is CASIRGLAAGELFF. The CDR3 DNA reads TGTGCCAGCATCCGAGGACTAGCGGCCGGGGAGCTGTTTTTT. The chain joins TRBV28 to TRBJ2-2, with 10 bases fitting TRBD2. With 7 bases clipped from V and 6 bases from J, the junction kept 5 bases outside the gene matches. The CDR3 runs 14 residues. Per the germline V gene, CDR1 is MDHEN and CDR2 is SYDVKM.

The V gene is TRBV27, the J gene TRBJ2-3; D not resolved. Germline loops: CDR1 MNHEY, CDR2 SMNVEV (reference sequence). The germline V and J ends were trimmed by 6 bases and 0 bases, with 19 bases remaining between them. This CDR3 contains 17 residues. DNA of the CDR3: TGTGCCAGCAGAAGCCGCGGCGGCTTTGCCAGCACAGATACGCAGTATTTT. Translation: CASRSRGGFASTDTQYF.

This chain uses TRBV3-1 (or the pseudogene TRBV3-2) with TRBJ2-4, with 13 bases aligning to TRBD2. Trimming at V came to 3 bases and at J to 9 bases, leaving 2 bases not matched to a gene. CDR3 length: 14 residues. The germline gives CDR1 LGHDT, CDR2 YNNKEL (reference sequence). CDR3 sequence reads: CASSQRTSGGIQYF. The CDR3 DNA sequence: TGTGCCAGCAGCCAGAGGACTAGCGGGGGCATTCAGTACTTC.

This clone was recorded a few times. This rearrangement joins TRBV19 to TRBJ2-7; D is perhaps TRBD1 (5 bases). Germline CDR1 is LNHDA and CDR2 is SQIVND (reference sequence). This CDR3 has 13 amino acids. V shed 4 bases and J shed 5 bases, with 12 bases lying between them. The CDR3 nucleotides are TGTGCCAGTAGTACAGGGTTCCCCAACGAGCAGTACTTC. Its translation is CASSTGFPNEQYF.

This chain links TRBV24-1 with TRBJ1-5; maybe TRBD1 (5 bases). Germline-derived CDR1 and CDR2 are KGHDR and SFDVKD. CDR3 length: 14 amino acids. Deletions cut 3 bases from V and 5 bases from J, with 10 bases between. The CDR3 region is CATSDGGGDQPQHF. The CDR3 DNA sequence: TGTGCCACCAGTGATGGGGGGGGTGATCAGCCCCAGCATTTT.

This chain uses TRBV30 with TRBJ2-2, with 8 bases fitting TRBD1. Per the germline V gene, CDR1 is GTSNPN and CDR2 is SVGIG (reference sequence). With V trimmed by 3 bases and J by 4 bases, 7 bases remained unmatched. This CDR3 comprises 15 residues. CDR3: CAWRNQGAGTGELFF. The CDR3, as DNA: TGTGCCTGGAGGAACCAGGGGGCCGGCACCGGGGAGCTGTTTTTT.

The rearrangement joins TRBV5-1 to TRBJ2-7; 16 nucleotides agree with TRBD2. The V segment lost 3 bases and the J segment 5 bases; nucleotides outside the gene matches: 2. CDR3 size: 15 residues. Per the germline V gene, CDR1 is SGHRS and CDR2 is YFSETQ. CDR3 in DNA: TGCGCCAGCAGCTCCGGGACTAGCGGGAGGGACGAGCAGTACTTC. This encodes CASSSGTSGRDEQYF.

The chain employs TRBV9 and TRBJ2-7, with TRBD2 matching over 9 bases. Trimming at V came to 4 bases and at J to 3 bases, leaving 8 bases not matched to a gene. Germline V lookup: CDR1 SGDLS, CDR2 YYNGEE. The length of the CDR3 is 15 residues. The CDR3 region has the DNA TGTGCCAGCAGCCCCGGGACTAGCAGGAACTACGAGCAGTACTTC. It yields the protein CASSPGTSRNYEQYF.

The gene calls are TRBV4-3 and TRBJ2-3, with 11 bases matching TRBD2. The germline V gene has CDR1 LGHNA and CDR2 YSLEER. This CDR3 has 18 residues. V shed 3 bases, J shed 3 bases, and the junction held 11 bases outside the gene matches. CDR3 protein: CASSQKNLAGGQTDTQYF. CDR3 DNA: TGCGCCAGCAGCCAGAAGAACTTAGCGGGGGGGCAGACAGATACGCAGTATTTT.

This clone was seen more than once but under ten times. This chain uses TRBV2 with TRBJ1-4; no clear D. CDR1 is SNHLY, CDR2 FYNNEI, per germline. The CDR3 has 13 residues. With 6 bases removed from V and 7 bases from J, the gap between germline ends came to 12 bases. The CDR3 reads CASRKDEGEKLFF. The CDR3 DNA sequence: TGTGCCAGCAGGAAAGACGAGGGTGAAAAACTGTTTTTT.

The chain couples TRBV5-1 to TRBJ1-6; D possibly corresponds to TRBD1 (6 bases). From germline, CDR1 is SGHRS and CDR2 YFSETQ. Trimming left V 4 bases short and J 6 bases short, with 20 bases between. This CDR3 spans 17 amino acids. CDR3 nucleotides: TGCGCCAGCAGCCCCGGAGGGGGGGCGATGGGTAATTCACCCCTCCACTTT. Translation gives CASSPGGGAMGNSPLHF.

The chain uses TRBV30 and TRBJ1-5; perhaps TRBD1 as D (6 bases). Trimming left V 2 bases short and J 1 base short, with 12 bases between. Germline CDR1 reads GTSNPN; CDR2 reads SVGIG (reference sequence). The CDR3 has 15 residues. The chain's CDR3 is CAWSQNRVSNQPQHF. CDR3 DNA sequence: TGTGCCTGGAGTCAGAACAGGGTGAGCAATCAGCCCCAGCATTTT.

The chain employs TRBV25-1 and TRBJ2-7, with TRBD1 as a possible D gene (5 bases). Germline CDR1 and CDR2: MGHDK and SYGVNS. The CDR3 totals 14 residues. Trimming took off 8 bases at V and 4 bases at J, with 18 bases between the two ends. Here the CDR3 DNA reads TGTGCCAGCCGTGGGGCTCCCAAGCCATACGAGCAGTACTTC. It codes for CASRGAPKPYEQYF.

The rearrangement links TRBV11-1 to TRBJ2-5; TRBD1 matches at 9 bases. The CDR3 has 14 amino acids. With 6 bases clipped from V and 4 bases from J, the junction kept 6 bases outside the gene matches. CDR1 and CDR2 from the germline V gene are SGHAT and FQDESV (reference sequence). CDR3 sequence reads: CASRRPGQGETQYF. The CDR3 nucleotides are TGTGCCAGCAGACGCCCGGGACAGGGAGAGACCCAGTACTTC. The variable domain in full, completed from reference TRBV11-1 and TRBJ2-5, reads EAEVAQSPRYKITEKSQAVAFWCDPISGHATLYWYRQILGQGPELLVQFQDESVVDDSQLPKDRFSAERLKGVDSTLKIQPAELGDSAMYLCASRRPGQGETQYFGPGTRLLVL.

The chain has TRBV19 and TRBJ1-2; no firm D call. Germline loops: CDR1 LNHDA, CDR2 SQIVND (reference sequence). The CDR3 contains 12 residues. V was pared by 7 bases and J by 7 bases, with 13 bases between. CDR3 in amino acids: CASNSRSIGYTF. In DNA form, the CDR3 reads TGTGCCAGTAATTCCCGGAGTATTGGCTACACCTTC.

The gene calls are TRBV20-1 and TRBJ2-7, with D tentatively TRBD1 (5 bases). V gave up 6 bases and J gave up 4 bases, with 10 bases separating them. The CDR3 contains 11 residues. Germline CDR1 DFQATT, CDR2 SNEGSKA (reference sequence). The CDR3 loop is CSAHRFYEQYF. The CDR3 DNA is TGCAGTGCCCACAGGTTTTACGAGCAGTACTTC.

The CDR3: CASRGGYEQYF. The CDR3, as DNA: TGCGCCAGCAGGGGGGGTTACGAGCAGTACTTC. The chain carries TRBV5-1 and TRBJ2-7; D might be TRBD2 (6 bases). The germline CDR1 and CDR2 sequences are SGHRS and YFSETQ. Between the trimmed V and J ends, which lost 5 bases and 4 bases, there was a span of 7 bases. The CDR3 consists of 11 residues.

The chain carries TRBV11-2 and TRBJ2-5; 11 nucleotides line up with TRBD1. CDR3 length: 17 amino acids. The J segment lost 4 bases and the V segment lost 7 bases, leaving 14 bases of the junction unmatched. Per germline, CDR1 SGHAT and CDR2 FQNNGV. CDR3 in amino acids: CASTSVPRGTGGETQYF. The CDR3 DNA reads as TGTGCCAGCACCTCTGTACCGAGGGGGACAGGGGGAGAGACCCAGTACTTC.

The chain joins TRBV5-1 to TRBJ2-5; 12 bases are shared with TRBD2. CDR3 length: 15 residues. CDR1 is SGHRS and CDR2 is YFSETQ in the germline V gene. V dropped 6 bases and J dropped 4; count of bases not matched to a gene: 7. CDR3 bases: TGCGCCAGCACCTTACTAGCGGGAGGATCAGAGACCCAGTACTTC. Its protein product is CASTLLAGGSETQYF. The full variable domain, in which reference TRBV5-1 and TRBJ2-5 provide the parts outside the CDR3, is KAGVTQTPRYLIKTRGQQVTLSCSPISGHRSVSWYQQTPGQGLQFLFEYFSETQRNKGNFPGRFSGRQFSNSRSEMNVSTLELGDSALYLCASTLLAGGSETQYFGPGTRLLVL.

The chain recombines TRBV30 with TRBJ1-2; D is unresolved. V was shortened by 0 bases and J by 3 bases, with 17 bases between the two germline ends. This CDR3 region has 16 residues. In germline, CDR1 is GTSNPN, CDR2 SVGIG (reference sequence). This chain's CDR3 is CAWSVPRLEFDYGYTF. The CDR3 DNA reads TGTGCCTGGAGTGTTCCCCGACTAGAATTCGACTATGGCTACACCTTC.

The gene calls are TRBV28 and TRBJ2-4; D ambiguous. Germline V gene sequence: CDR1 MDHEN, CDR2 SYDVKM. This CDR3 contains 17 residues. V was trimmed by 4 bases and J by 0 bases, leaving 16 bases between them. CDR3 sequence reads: CASSSQTVALAKNIQYF. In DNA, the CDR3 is TGTGCCAGCAGTTCCCAGACTGTAGCCTTAGCCAAAAACATTCAGTACTTC.

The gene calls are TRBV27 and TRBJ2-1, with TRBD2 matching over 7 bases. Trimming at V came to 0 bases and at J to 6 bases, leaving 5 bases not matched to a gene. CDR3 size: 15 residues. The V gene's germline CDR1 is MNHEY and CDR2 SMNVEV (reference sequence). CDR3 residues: CASSLSPGGPNEQFF. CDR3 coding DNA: TGTGCCAGCAGTTTATCGCCGGGGGGACCCAATGAGCAGTTCTTC.

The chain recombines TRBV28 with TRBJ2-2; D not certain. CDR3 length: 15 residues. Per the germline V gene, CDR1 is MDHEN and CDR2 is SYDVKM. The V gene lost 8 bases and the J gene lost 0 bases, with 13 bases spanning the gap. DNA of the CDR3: TGTGCCAGCCGTCCAACTCGAACGAACACCGGGGAGCTGTTTTTT. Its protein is CASRPTRTNTGELFF. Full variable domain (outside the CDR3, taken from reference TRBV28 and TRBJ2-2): DVKVTQSSRYLVKRTGEKVFLECVQDMDHENMFWYRQDPGLGLRLIYFSYDVKMKEKGDIPEGYSVSREKKERFSLILESASTNQTSMYLCASRPTRTNTGELFFGEGSRLTVL.

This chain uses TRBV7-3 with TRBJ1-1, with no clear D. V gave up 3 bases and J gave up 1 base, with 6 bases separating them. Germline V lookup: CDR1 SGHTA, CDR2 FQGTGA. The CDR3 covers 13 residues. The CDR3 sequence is CASSFSQNTEAFF. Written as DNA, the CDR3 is TGTGCCAGCAGCTTTAGCCAGAACACTGAAGCTTTCTTT.

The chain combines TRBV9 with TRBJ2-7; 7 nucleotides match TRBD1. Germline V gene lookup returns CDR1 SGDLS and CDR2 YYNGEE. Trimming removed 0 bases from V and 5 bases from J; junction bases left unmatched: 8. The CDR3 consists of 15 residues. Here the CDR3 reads CASSVGGRGIHEQYF. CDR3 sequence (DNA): TGTGCCAGCAGCGTAGGGGGCAGGGGGATTCACGAGCAGTACTTC. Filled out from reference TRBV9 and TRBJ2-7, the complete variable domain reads DSGVTQTPKHLITATGQRVTLRCSPRSGDLSVYWYQQSLDQGLQFLIQYYNGEERAKGNILERFSAQQFPDLHSELNLSSLELGDSALYFCASSVGGRGIHEQYFGPGTRLTVT.

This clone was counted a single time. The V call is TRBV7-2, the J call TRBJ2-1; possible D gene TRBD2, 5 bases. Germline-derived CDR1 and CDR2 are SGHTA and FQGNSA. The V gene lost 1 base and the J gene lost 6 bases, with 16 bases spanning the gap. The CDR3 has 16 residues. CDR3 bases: TGTGCCAGCAGCTTAGTGAGCGGAATCGGACCCAATGAGCAGTTCTTC. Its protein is CASSLVSGIGPNEQFF.